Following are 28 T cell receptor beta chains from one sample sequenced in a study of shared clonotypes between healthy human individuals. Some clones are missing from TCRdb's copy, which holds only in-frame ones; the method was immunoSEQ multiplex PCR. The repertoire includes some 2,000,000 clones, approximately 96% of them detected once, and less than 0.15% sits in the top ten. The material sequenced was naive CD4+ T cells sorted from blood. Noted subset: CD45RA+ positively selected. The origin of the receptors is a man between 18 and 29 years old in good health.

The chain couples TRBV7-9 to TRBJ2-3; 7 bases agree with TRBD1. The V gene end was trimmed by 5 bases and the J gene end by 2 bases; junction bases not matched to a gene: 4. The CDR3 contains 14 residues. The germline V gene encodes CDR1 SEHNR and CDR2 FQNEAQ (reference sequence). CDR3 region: CASSRQGTTDTQYF. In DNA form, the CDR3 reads TGTGCCAGCAGCCGACAGGGTACCACAGATACGCAGTATTTT. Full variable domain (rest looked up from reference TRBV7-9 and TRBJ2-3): DTGVSQNPRHKITKRGQNVTFRCDPISEHNRLYWYRQTLGQGPEFLTYFQNEAQLEKSRLLSDRFSAERPKGSFSTLEIQRTEQGDSAMYLCASSRQGTTDTQYFGPGTRLTVL.

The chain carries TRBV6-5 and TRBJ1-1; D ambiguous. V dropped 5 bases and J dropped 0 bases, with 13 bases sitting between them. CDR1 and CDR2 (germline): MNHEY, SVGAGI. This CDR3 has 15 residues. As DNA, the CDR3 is TGTGCCAGCAGTACAACAGAACAAATGAACACTGAAGCTTTCTTT. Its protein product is CASSTTEQMNTEAFF.

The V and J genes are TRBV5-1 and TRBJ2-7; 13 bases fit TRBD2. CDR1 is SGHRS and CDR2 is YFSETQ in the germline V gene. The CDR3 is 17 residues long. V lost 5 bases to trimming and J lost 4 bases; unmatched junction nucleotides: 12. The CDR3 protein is CASSDGLAGVVRYEQYF. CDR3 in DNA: TGCGCCAGCAGTGATGGACTAGCGGGAGTCGTTCGGTACGAGCAGTACTTC.

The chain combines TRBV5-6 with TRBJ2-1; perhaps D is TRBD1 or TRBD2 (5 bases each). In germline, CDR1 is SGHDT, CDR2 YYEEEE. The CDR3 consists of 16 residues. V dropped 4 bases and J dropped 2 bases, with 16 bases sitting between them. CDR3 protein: CASSRPGANTYNEQFF. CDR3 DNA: TGTGCCAGCAGCCGTCCCGGGGCAAATACCTACAATGAGCAGTTCTTC. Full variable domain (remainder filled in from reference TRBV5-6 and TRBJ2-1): DAGVTQSPTHLIKTRGQQVTLRCSPKSGHDTVSWYQQALGQGPQFIFQYYEEEERQRGNFPDRFSGHQFPNYSSELNVNALLLGDSALYLCASSRPGANTYNEQFFGPGTRLTVL.

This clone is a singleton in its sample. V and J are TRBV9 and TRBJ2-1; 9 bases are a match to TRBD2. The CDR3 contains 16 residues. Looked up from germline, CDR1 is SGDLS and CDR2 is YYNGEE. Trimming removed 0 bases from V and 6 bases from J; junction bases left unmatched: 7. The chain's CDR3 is CASSVEGAREGNEQFF. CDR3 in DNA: TGTGCCAGCAGCGTAGAGGGCGCGCGGGAGGGCAATGAGCAGTTCTTC.

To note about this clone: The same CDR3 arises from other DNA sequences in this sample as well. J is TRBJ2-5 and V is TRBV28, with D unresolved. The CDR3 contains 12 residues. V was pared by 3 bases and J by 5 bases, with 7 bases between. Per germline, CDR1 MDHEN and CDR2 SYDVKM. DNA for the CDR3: TGTGCCAGCAGTTTCCTAAGGGAGACCCAGTACTTC. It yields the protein CASSFLRETQYF.

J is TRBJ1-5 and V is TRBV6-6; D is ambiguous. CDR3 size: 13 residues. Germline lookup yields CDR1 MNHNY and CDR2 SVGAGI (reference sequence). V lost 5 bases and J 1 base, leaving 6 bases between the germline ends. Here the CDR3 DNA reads TGTGCCAGCAGTCACGCCAGCAATCAGCCCCAGCATTTT. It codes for CASSHASNQPQHF.

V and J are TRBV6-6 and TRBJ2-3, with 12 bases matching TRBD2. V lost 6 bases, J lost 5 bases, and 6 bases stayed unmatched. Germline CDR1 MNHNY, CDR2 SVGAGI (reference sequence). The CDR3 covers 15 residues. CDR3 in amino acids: CASRASGGAGDTQYF. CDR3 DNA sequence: TGTGCCAGCAGGGCTAGCGGGGGGGCCGGAGATACGCAGTATTTT.

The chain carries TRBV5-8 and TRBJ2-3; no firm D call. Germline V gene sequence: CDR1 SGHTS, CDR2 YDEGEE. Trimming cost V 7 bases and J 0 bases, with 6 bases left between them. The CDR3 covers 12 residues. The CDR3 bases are TGTGCCAGCCGAGCAAGCACAGATACGCAGTATTTT. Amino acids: CASRASTDTQYF.

The CDR3 sequence: CASSPKTSRETQYF. As DNA, the CDR3 is TGCGCCAGCAGCCCGAAAACTAGCCGAGAGACCCAGTACTTC. The chain has TRBV5-1 and TRBJ2-5; a weak D match, TRBD2 (6 bases). The V end lost 4 bases, the J end lost 4 bases, and 14 bases lay between the germline ends. CDR1 and CDR2 (germline): SGHRS, YFSETQ. The CDR3 has 14 amino acids.

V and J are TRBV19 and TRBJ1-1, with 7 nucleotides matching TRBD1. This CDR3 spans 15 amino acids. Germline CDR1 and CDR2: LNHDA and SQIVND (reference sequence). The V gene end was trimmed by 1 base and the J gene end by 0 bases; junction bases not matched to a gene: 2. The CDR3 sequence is CASSIGDSVNTEAFF. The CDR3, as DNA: TGTGCCAGTAGTATAGGGGACAGTGTGAACACTGAAGCTTTCTTT. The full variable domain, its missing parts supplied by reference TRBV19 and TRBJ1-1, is DGGITQSPKYLFRKEGQNVTLSCEQNLNHDAMYWYRQDPGQGLRLIYYSQIVNDFQKGDIAEGYSVSREKKESFPLTVTSAQKNPTAFYLCASSIGDSVNTEAFFGQGTRLTVV.

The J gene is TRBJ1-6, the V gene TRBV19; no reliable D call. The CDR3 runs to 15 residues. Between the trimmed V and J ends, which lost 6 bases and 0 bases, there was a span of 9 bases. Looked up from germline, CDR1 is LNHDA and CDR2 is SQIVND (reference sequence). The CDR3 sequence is CASRPSSSYNSPLHF. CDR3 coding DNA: TGTGCCAGTAGGCCAAGTAGCTCCTATAATTCACCCCTCCACTTT.

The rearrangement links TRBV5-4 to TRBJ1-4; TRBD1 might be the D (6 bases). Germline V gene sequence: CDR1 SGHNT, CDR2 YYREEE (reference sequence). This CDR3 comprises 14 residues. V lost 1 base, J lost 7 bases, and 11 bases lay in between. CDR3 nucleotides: TGTGCCAGCAGCTTGCAAACAGGGACTGAAAAACTGTTTTTT. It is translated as CASSLQTGTEKLFF.

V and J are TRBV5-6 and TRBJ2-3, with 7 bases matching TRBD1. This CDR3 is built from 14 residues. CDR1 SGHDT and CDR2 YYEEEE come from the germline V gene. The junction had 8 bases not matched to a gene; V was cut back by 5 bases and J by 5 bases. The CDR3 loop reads CASSKDREGDTQYF. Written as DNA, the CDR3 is TGTGCCAGCAGTAAAGACAGGGAAGGAGATACGCAGTATTTT.

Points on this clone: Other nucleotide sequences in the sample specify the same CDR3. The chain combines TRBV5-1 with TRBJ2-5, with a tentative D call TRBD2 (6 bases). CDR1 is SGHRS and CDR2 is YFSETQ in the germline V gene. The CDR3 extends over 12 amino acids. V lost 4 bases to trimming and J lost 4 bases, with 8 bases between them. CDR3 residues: CASSPGVETQYF. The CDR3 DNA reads TGCGCCAGCAGCCCGGGGGTAGAGACCCAGTACTTC. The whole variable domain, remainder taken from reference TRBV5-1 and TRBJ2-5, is KAGVTQTPRYLIKTRGQQVTLSCSPISGHRSVSWYQQTPGQGLQFLFEYFSETQRNKGNFPGRFSGRQFSNSRSEMNVSTLELGDSALYLCASSPGVETQYFGPGTRLLVL.

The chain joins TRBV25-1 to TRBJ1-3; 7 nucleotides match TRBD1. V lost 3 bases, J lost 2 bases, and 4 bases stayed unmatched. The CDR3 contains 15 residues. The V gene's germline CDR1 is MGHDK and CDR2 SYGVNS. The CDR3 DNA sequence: TGTGCCAGCAGTGAGACAGGGATTCCTGGAAACACCATATATTTT. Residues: CASSETGIPGNTIYF.

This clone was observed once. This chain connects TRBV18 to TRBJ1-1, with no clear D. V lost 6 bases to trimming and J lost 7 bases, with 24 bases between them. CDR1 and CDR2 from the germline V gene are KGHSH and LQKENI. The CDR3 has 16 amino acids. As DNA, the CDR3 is TGTGCCAGCTCCCCGACAATTTTGGAGGTCGGTGGTGAAGCTTTCTTT. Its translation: CASSPTILEVGGEAFF.

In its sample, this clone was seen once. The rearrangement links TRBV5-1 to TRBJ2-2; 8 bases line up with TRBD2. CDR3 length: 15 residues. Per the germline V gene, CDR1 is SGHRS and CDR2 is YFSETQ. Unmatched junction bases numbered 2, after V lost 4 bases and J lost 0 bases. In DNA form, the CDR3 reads TGCGCCAGCAGCGGGGGACTAGCGAACACCGGGGAGCTGTTTTTT. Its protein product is CASSGGLANTGELFF.

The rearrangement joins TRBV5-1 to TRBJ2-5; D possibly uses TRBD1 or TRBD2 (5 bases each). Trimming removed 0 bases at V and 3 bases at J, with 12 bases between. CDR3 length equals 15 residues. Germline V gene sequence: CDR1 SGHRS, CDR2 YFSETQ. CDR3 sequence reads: CASSLAEGREETQYF. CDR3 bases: TGCGCCAGCAGCTTGGCCGAGGGCAGGGAAGAGACCCAGTACTTC.

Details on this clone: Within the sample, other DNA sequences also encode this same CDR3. The CDR3 loop reads CASSFRLGEQFF. In DNA form, the CDR3 reads TGTGCCAGCAGCTTCAGGTTGGGTGAGCAGTTCTTC. The chain combines TRBV7-2 with TRBJ2-1; D ambiguous. From germline, CDR1 is SGHTA and CDR2 FQGNSA. Deletions cut 3 bases from V and 9 bases from J, with 9 bases between. This CDR3 has 12 residues.

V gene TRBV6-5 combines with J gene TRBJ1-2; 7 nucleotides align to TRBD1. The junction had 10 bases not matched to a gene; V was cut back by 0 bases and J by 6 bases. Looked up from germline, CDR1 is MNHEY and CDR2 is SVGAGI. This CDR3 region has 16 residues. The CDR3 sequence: CASSYSNVGQADGYTF. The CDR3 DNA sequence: TGTGCCAGCAGTTACTCGAACGTCGGACAGGCCGATGGCTACACCTTC.

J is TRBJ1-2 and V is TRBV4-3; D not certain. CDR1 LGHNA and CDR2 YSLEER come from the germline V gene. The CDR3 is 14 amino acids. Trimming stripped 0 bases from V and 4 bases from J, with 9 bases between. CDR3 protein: CASSQDLKSYGYTF. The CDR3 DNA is TGCGCCAGCAGCCAAGATCTGAAGTCCTATGGCTACACCTTC.

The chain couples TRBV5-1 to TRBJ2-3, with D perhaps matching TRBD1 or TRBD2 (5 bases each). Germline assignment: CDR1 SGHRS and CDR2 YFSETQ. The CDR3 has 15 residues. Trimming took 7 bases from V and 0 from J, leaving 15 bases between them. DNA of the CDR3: TGCGCCAGCCGAGACGGGGCCTTTAGCACAGATACGCAGTATTTT. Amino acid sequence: CASRDGAFSTDTQYF.

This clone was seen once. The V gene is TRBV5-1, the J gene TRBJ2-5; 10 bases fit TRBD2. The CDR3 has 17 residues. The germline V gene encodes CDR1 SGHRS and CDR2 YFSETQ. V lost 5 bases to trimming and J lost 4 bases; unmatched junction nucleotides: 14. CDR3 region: CASRRGLAGVVGETQYF. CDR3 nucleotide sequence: TGCGCCAGCAGAAGGGGGCTAGCGGGAGTCGTGGGAGAGACCCAGTACTTC.

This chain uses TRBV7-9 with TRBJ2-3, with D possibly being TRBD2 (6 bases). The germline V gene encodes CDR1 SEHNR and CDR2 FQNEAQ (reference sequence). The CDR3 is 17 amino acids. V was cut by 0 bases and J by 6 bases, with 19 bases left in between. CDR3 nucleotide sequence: TGTGCCAGCAGCTTAGCGGTCCGGGGGTACCGCGAGGATACGCAGTATTTT. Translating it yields CASSLAVRGYREDTQYF.

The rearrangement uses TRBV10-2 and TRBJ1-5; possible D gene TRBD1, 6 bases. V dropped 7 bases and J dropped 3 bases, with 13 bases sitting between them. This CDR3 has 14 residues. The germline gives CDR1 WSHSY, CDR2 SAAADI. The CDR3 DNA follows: TGCGCCAGCACCCACTACAGGGACAATCAGCCCCAGCATTTT. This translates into CASTHYRDNQPQHF.

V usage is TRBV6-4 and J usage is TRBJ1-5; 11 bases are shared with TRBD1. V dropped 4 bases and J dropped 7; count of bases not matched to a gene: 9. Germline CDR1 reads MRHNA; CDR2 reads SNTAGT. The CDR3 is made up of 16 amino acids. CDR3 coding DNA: TGTGCCAGCAGTGCAGAGGACAGGGGGCGCGAACAGCCCCAGCATTTT. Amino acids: CASSAEDRGREQPQHF.

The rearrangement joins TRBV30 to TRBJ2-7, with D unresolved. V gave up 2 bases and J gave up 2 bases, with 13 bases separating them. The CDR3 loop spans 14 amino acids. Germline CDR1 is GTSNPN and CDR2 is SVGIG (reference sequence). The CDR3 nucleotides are TGTGCCTGGAGTAATAGCAGACGAACCTACGAGCAGTACTTC. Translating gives CAWSNSRRTYEQYF.